Listed here are 18 T cell receptor beta chains from one sample, sequenced in a study of T cells expressing NK-cell markers. TCRdb reprocessed the 5' RACE reads and reports one entry per CDR3 protein, with no DNA. This sample contains approximately 460,000 distinct CDR3 sequences. Specimen: blood T cells: a sorted CD56 or NKG2C T cell subset, CD4+ or CD8+ T cells, or bulk PBMC T cells (not recorded which). The receptors were gathered from a woman between 18 and 75 years old in good health.

The rearrangement joins TRBV20-1 to TRBJ2-1; TCRdb returns TRBD1, unconfirmable since there is no DNA. Germline V gives CDR1 DFQATT, CDR2 SNEGSKA (reference sequence). The CDR3 sequence is 13 residues long. CDR3 sequence reads: CTPRGGPYNEQFF.

J is TRBJ2-2 and V is TRBV20-1; TCRdb's D gene call, TRBD1, goes unchecked for lack of DNA. CDR3 length equals 14 residues. Germline V gene data show CDR1 as DFQATT and CDR2 as SNEGSKA (reference sequence). CDR3 loop: CSARALGISGELFF.

The CDR3 sequence is CTSSLGGAGTEAFF. The V and J genes are TRBV7-2 and TRBJ1-1; with no DNA, the TCRdb D assignment of TRBD1 cannot be verified. The CDR3 covers 14 residues. CDR1 and CDR2 from the germline V gene are SGHTA and FQGNSA.

The chain uses TRBV5-5 and TRBJ2-2; TCRdb's assignment of TRBD2 cannot be checked, as there is no DNA. Germline CDR1 SGHKS, CDR2 YYEKEE (reference sequence). This CDR3 is built from 13 residues. The CDR3 here is CASSFSGGRELFF.

This chain links TRBV3-1 with TRBJ2-1. This CDR3 contains 15 residues. Germline V lookup: CDR1 LGHDT, CDR2 YNNKEL (reference sequence). Here the CDR3 reads CASSQKWRTYNEQFF.

CDR3 residues: CSVDRANTEAFF. The chain links TRBV29-1 to TRBJ1-1; TCRdb's D call, TRBD1, is unchecked because there is no DNA. This CDR3 contains 12 residues. Germline CDR1 reads SQVTM; CDR2 reads ANQGSEA.

V usage is TRBV30 and J usage is TRBJ2-1. In germline, CDR1 is GTSNPN, CDR2 SVGIG (reference sequence). The CDR3 has 13 amino acids. CDR3 amino acids: CAWSARSRDEQFF.

The CDR3 protein is CASSLISGYTDTQYF. V and J are TRBV7-3 and TRBJ2-3. CDR3 length equals 15 residues. Per germline, CDR1 SGHTA and CDR2 FQGTGA.

The V and J genes are TRBV6-5 and TRBJ2-1; absent DNA, TCRdb's TRBD2 call cannot be checked. The germline V gene encodes CDR1 MNHEY and CDR2 SVGAGI. This CDR3 has 16 residues. CDR3 protein: CASSWIAGGPNNEQFF.

This chain connects TRBV7-2 to TRBJ2-3. This CDR3 is 13 amino acids long. CDR1 and CDR2 from the germline V gene are SGHTA and FQGNSA. This CDR3 reads CASSLFRVDTQYF.

This chain links TRBV14 with TRBJ1-1; TCRdb calls TRBD1, which cannot be checked without DNA. The CDR3 has 16 amino acids. Germline lookup yields CDR1 SGHDN and CDR2 FVKESK. This CDR3 reads CASSQYRGRPDTEAFF.

The V call is TRBV27, the J call TRBJ2-3; without DNA, the TCRdb call of TRBD1 cannot be checked. The CDR3 is 17 residues long. Germline V gene data show CDR1 as MNHEY and CDR2 as SMNVEV (reference sequence). The CDR3: CASSPTRPGQGADTQYF.

V is TRBV7-2 and J is TRBJ1-5; TCRdb designates TRBD1, a call that cannot be tested without DNA. The germline V gene encodes CDR1 SGHTA and CDR2 FQGNSA. CDR3 length: 15 residues. Here the CDR3 reads CASSLSGHSNQPQHF. The entire variable domain, with the rest obtained from reference TRBV7-2 and TRBJ1-5, is as follows: GAGVSQSPSNKVTEKGKDVELRCDPISGHTALYWYRQSLGQGLEFLIYFQGNSAPDKSGLPSDRFSAERTGGSVSTLTIQRTQQEDSAVYLCASSLSGHSNQPQHFGDGTRLSIL.

The V and J genes are TRBV27 and TRBJ2-1; TCRdb outputs TRBD2, but without DNA this stays unchecked. The germline V gene has CDR1 MNHEY and CDR2 SMNVEV (reference sequence). The CDR3 has 17 residues. The CDR3 spells CASSSDSGRIPYNEQFF.

The chain links TRBV7-9 to TRBJ1-6; TCRdb gives TRBD1 as the D gene, but with no DNA this cannot be confirmed. Germline V CDR1 and CDR2: SEHNR, FQNEAQ (reference sequence). This CDR3 spans 15 amino acids. The CDR3 reads CASSYGTADNSPLHF.

The rearrangement uses TRBV7-2 and TRBJ2-4; TCRdb proposes TRBD2, but this gene call is untestable without DNA. Germline V lookup: CDR1 SGHTA, CDR2 FQGNSA. The CDR3 sequence is 12 residues long. The CDR3 loop reads CASSYRDSIQYF.

CDR3 in amino acids: CASSFRGITDTQYF. The chain links TRBV2 to TRBJ2-3; TCRdb proposes TRBD1, but this gene call is untestable without DNA. CDR1 SNHLY and CDR2 FYNNEI come from the germline V gene. CDR3 size: 14 residues.

The gene calls are TRBV19 and TRBJ2-3; TCRdb lists TRBD2, though no DNA is available to test this call. The CDR3 is made up of 15 amino acids. Germline V gives CDR1 LNHDA, CDR2 SQIVND (reference sequence). CDR3: CASSITSGATDTQYF.